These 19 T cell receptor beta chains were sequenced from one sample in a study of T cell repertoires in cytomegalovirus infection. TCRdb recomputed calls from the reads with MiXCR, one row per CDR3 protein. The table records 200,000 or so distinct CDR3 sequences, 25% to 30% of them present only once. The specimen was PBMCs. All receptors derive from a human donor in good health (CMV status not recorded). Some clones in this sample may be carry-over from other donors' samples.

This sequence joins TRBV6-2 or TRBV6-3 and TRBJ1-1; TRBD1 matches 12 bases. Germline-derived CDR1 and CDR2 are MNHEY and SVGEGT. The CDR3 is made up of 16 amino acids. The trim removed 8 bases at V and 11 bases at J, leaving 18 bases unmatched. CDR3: CASGDRDRGPKAFAFF. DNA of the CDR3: TGTGCCAGCGGGGACCGGGACAGGGGGCCCAAAGCTTTTGCTTTCTTT.

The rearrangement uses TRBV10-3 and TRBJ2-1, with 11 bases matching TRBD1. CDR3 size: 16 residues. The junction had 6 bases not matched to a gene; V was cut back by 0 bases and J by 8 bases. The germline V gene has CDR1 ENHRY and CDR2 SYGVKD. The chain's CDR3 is CAISESGQGARDEQFF. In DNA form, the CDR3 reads TGTGCCATCAGTGAGTCCGGACAGGGGGCGAGGGATGAGCAGTTCTTC.

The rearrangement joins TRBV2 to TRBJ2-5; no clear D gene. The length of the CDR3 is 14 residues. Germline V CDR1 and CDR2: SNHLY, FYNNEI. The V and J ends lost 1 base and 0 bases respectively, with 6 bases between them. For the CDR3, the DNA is TGTGCCAGCAGTGAAGTCGTTTACCAAGAGACCCAGTACTTC. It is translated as CASSEVVYQETQYF.

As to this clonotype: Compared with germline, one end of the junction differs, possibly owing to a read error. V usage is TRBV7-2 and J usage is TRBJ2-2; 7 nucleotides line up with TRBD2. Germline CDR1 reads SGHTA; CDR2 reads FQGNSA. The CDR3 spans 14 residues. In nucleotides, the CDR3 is TGTGCCGGCAGAGCACCGGGGGGTACCGGGGAGCTGTTTTTT. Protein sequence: CAGRAPGGTGELFF.

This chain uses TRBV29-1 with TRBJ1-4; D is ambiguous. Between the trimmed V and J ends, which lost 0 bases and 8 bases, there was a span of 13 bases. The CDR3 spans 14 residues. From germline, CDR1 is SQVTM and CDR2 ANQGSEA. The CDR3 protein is CSVEEGAGNEKLFF. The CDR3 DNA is TGCAGCGTTGAAGAGGGTGCAGGCAACGAAAAACTGTTTTTT.

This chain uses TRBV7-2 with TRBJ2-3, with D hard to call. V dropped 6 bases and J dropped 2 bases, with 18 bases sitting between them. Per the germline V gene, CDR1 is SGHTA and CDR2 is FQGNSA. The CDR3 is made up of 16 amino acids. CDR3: CASSVGPARFTDTQYF. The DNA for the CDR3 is TGTGCCAGCAGTGTAGGCCCGGCCAGGTTCACAGATACGCAGTATTTT.

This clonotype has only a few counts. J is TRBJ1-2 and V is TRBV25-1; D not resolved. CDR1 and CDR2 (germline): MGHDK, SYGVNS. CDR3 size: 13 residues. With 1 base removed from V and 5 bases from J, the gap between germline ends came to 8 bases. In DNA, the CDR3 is TGTGCCAGCAGTGAATTGGCGGGGTATGGCTACACCTTC. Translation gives CASSELAGYGYTF.

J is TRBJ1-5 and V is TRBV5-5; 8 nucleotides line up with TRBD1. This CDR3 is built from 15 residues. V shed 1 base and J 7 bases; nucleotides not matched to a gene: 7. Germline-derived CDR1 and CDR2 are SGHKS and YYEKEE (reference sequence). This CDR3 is CASSLQGASGQPQHF. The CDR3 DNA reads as TGTGCCAGCAGCTTGCAGGGGGCAAGTGGCCAGCCCCAGCATTTT.

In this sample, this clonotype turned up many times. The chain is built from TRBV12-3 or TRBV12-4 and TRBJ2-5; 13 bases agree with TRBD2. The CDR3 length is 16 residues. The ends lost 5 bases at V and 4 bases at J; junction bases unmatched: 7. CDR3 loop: CASSPGLAGRGETQYF. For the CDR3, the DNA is TGTGCCAGCAGTCCGGGACTAGCGGGGAGGGGAGAGACCCAGTACTTC.

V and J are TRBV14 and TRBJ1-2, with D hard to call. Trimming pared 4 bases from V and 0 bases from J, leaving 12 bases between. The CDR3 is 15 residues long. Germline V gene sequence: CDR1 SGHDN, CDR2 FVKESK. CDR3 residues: CASSLSGLANYGYTF. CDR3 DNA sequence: TGTGCCAGCAGCCTCTCTGGGCTAGCTAACTATGGCTACACCTTC.

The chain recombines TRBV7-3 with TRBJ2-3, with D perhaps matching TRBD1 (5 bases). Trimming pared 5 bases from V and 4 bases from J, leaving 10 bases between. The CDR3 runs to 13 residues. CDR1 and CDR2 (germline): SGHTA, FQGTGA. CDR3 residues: CASSALGADTQYF. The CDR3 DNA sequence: TGTGCCAGCAGCGCCCTAGGGGCAGATACGCAGTATTTT.

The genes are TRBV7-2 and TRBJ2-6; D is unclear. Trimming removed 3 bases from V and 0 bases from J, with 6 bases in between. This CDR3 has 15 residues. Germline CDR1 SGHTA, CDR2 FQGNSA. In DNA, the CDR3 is TGTGCCAGCAGCTTCAGCCCCTCTGGGGCCAACGTCCTGACTTTC. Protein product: CASSFSPSGANVLTF.

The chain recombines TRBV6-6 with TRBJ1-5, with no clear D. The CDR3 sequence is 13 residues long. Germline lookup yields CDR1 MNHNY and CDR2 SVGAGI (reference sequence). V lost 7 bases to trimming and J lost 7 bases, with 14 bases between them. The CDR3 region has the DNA TGTGCCAGCATTGACACCGCCGGCCAGCCCCAGCATTTT. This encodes CASIDTAGQPQHF.

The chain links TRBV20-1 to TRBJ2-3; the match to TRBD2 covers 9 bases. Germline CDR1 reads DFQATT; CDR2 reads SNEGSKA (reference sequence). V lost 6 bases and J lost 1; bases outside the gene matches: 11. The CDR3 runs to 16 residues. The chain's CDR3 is CSASRRGGPGTDTQYF. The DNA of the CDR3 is TGCAGTGCAAGTAGGCGGGGGGGCCCGGGCACAGATACGCAGTATTTT.

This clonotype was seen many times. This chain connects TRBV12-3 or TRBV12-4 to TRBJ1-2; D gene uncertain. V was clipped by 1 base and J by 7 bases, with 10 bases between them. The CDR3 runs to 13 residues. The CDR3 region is CASSLDVQAGYTF. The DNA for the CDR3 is TGTGCCAGCAGTTTAGATGTTCAGGCTGGCTACACCTTC.

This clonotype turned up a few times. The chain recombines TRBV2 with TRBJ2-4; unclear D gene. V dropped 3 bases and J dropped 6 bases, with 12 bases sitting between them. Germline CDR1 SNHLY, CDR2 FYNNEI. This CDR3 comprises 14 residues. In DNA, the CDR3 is TGTGCCAGCAGTGAGGGTAGAGCCGTAAACATTCAGTACTTC. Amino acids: CASSEGRAVNIQYF.

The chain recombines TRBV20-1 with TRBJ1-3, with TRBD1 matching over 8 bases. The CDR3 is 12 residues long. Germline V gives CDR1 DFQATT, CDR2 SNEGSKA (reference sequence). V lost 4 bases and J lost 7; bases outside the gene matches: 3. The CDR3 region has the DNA TGCAGTGCTAAGGGACAGGTGAACACCATATATTTT. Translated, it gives CSAKGQVNTIYF.

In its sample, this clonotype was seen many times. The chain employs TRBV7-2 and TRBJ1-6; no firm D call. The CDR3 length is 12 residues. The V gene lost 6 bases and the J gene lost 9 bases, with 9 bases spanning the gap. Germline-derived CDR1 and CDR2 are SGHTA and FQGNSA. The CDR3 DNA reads TGTGCCAGCAGTTACCCGGGTTCACCCCTCCACTTT. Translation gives CASSYPGSPLHF.

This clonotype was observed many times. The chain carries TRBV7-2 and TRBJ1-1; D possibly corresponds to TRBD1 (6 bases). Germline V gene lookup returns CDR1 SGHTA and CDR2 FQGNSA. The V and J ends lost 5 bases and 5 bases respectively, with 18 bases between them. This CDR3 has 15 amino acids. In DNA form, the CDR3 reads TGTGCCAGCAGCACCAGGACAGTTGGGCGGACTGAAGCTTTCTTT. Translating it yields CASSTRTVGRTEAFF. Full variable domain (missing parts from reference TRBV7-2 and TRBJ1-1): GAGVSQSPSNKVTEKGKDVELRCDPISGHTALYWYRQSLGQGLEFLIYFQGNSAPDKSGLPSDRFSAERTGGSVSTLTIQRTQQEDSAVYLCASSTRTVGRTEAFFGQGTRLTVV.